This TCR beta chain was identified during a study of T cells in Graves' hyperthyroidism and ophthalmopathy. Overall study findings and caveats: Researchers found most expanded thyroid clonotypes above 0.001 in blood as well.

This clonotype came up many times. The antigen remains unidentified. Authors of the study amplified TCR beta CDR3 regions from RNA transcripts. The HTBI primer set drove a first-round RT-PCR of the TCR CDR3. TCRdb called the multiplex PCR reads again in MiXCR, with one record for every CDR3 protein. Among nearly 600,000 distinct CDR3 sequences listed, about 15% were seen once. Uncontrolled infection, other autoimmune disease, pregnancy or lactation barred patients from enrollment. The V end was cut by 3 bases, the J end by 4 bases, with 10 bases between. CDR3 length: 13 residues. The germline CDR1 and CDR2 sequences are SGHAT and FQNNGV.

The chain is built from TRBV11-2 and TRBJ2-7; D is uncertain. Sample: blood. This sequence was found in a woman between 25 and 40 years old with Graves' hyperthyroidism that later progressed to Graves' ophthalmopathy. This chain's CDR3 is CASSFPAGYEQYF. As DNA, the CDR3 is TGTGCCAGCAGCTTCCCCGCCGGATACGAGCAGTACTTC.